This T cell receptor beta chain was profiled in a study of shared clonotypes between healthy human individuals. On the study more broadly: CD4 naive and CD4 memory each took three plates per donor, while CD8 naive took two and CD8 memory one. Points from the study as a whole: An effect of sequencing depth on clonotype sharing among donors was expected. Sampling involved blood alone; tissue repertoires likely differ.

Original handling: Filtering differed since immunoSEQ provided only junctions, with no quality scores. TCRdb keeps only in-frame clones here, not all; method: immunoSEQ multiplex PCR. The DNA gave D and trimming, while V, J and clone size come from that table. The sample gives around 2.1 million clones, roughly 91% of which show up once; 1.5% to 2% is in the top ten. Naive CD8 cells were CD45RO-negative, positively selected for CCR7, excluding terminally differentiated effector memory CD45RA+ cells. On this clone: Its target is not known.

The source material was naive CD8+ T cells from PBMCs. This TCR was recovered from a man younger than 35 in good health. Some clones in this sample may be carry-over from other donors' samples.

The CDR3 is CASSPRGVNTEAFF. CDR3 in DNA: TGCGCCAGCAGCCCCAGGGGTGTGAACACTGAAGCTTTCTTT. The chain employs TRBV4-3 and TRBJ1-1, with D possibly TRBD1 on 6 matching bases. The germline V gene encodes CDR1 LGHNA and CDR2 YSLEER. V lost 4 bases to trimming and J lost 0 bases, with 9 bases between them. The CDR3 sequence is 14 residues long.